The TCR beta chain under discussion was sequenced for a study of shared clonotypes between healthy human individuals. CDR3 size: 14 residues. Germline V gene sequence: CDR1 MNHEY, CDR2 SMNVEV (reference sequence). V trimming: 8 bases; J trimming: 4 bases; junction bases outside the gene matches: 6. Profiling relied on immunoSEQ multiplex PCR, and the TCRdb table lists in-frame clones only, not all of them. The sample contains approximately 2.5 million clones, just over 90% of which appear only once. The sample consisted of naive CD4+ T cells sorted from blood. Subset denoted: CD45RA+ positively selected. This chain uses TRBV27 with TRBJ2-2, with 8 bases matching TRBD1. The TCR was taken from a man younger than 30 in good health. CDR3 sequence reads: CASSRGLATGELFF. CDR3 DNA: TGTGCCAGCTCCAGGGGGCTCGCCACCGGGGAGCTGTTTTTT.